This T cell receptor (beta chain) came from a study of Graves' ophthalmopathy and Graves' hyperthyroidism. Germline values: CDR1 WSHSY, CDR2 SAAADI. With termini counted, the CDR3 has 11 amino acids. The table lists this clonotype with a count of one. Lacking the conserved final phenylalanine or tryptophan, this CDR3 likely reflects a read error. The DNA is omitted, as the CDR3 cannot be located on it reliably, and the CDR3 follows TCRdb's listing. The authors amplified TCR beta CDR3 regions from RNA transcripts. HTBI primers were used in a first-round RT-PCR, which preceded a second-round multiplex PCR. TCRdb redid the calling of the multiplex PCR reads with MiXCR, one entry per CDR3 protein. Of roughly 1.1 million distinct CDR3 sequences in the sample, approximately 35% were seen once.

The chain carries TRBV10-2 and TRBJ2-7. The sample was peripheral blood or thyroid tissue (not recorded which). The sequence was obtained from an adult man with Graves' hyperthyroidism. The CDR3 region is CASSQGFGQNY.